The entry below describes one T cell receptor beta chain. This sample is part of a study of shared clonotypes between healthy human individuals. Germline V gene data show CDR1 as GTSNPN and CDR2 as SVGIG (reference sequence). The CDR3 is 15 amino acids. V lost 3 bases, J lost 2 bases, and 15 bases lay in between. Only in-frame clones appear in the TCRdb table, and some are missing; sequencing was by immunoSEQ multiplex PCR. The data hold millions of clones, with around nine tenths observed a single time. The gene calls are TRBV30 and TRBJ2-3; tentative D call: TRBD1 (6 bases). The specimen sequenced was naive CD4+ T cells sorted from blood. Specified subset: CD45RA+ positively selected. The source is a man aged 18 to 35 in good health. The CDR3 region is CAWRVNRALTDTQYF. DNA of the CDR3: TGTGCCTGGAGAGTTAACAGGGCGCTCACAGATACGCAGTATTTT.